Listed here is a single TCR beta chain. Germline CDR1 is LGHNA and CDR2 is YSLEER. After removal of 0 bases from V and 5 bases from J, the junction contained 8 bases not matched to a gene. This CDR3 is built from 16 residues. These data come from a study of control samples from healthy donors and cancer patients. This table comes from immunoSEQ multiplex PCR, and its TCRdb copy is limited to in-frame clones, with some not included. Of some 120,000 clones listed, roughly 94% are singletons. This TCR came from a man aged 30-40 years in good health. The chain couples TRBV4-3 to TRBJ2-5, with TRBD1 matching 8 bases. The sequencing sample was made of blood. The CDR3 DNA reads TGCGCCAGCAGCCAAGAGGGCCCAGGGGGCGAGGAGACCCAGTACTTC. Translating it yields CASSQEGPGGEETQYF.